The present TCR beta chain was sequenced within a study of T cell repertoires in ileal Crohn's disease. For the study at large: Operated complications were stricturing disease (approximately 61%) and penetrating disease (39%). Points from the study as a whole: Compared with non-smokers, active smokers at surgery showed more clonal expansions. Every patient over 26.8% clonality showed endoscopic recurrence. Compared with CD4 T cells, sorted CD8 cells carried more expanded clones.

Germline CDR1 and CDR2: LNHDA and SQIVND (reference sequence). Trimming cost V 8 bases and J 6 bases, with 11 bases left between them. CDR3 length equals 13 residues. About this clone itself: Its specificity is not known.

This table comes from immunoSEQ multiplex PCR, and its TCRdb copy is limited to in-frame clones, with some not included. This sample has 14,000 or so clones, with about two thirds found just once. V usage is TRBV19 and J usage is TRBJ1-6, with D possibly TRBD1 on 5 matching bases. The sample comprised ileal tissue. The origin of this receptor is an adult with Crohn's disease. The CDR3 sequence: CASRQGINSPLHF. The CDR3 DNA follows: TGTGCCAGTCGCCAGGGTATTAATTCACCCCTCCACTTT.